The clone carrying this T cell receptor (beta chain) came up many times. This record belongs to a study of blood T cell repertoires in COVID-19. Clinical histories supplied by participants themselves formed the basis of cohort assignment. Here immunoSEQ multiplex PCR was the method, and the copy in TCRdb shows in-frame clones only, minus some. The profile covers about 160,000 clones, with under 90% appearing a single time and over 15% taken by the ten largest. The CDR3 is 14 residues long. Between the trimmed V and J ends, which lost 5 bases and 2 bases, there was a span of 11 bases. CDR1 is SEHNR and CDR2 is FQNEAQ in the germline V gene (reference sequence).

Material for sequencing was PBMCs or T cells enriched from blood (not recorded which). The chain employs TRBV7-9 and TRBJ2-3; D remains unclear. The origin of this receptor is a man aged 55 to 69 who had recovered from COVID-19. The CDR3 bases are TGTGCCAGCAGCCCCCATTTACTCACAGATACGCAGTATTTT. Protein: CASSPHLLTDTQYF.